This T cell receptor beta chain was documented in a study of regulatory T cells in long-lasting Graves disease. Turning to the study itself: The antithyroid drugs taken by newly diagnosed Graves' patients had been used for under 3 months.

As to time point: newly diagnosed GD, antithyroid drugs for less than 3 months. PBMC-extracted RNA yielded the TCR library. As a group, patients came from one endocrinology department in Xi'an, China. Staff took approximately 10 milliliters of peripheral blood and put it into EDTA tubes. The TCR beta library used iRepertoire HTBI primers with Arm-PCR amplification of CDR3. A single record per CDR3 protein comes from TCRdb applying MiXCR to the multiplex PCR reads. The top ten hold roughly 25% of the sample, which has some 560,000 distinct CDR3 sequences, about 15% seen once. V shed 0 bases and J shed 3 bases, with 11 bases lying between them. This CDR3 has 16 residues. The germline gives CDR1 LGHNA, CDR2 YNFKEQ. This sample was also put to use in a study of T cells in Graves' hyperthyroidism and ophthalmopathy. As that report states: Most clonotypes expanded in thyroid above 0.001 were likewise present in blood.

This sequence was found in a woman aged 40-65 years with Graves disease. The specimen was peripheral blood mononuclear cells (PBMCs), collected at new diagnosis, from a patient treated with antithyroid drugs. The V gene is TRBV4-2, the J gene TRBJ1-4, with D unresolved. CDR3 DNA: TGTGCCAGCAGCCAAGATCATCCGGGGTCTAATGAAAAACTGTTTTTT. It translates to CASSQDHPGSNEKLFF.